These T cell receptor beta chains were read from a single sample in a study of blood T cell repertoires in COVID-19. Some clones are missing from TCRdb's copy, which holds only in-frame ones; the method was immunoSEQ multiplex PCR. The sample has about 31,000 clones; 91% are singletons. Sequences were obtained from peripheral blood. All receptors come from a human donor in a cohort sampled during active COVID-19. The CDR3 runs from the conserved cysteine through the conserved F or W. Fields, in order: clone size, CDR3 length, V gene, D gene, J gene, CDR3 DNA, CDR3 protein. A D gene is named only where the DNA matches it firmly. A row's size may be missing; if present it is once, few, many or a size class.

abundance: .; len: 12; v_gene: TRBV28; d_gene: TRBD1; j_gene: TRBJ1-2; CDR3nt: TGTGCCAGCAGTTCGGACAGGGACGGCTACACCTTC; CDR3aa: CASSSDRDGYTF
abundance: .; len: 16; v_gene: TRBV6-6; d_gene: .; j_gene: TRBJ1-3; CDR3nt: TGTGCCAGCAGTTCCCGAAGTTCAGGGTCTGGAAACACCATATATTTT; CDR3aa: CASSSRSSGSGNTIYF
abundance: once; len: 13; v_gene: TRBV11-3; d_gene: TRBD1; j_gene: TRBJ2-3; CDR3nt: TGTGCCAGCCAGGGACAGGGGATAGATACGCAGTATTTT; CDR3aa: CASQGQGIDTQYF
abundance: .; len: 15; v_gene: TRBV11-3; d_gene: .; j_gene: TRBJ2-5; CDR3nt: TGTGCCAGCAGCGTAGGGTGGGGGGACCAAGAGACCCAGTACTTC; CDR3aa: CASSVGWGDQETQYF
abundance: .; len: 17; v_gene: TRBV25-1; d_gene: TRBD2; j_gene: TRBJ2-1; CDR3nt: TGTGCCAGCAGTGAATCTGGGTTGACTAGCGGTCACAATGAGCAGTTCTTC; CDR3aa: CASSESGLTSGHNEQFF
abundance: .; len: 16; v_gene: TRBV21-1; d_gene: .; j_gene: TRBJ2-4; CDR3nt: TGTGCCAGCAGCCCTGGAGGGACTAGAGCCAAAAACATTCAGTACTTC; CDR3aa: CASSPGGTRAKNIQYF
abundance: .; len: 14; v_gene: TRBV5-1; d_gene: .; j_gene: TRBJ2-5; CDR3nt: TGCGCCAGCAGCTTGGTGCCTAACGATGGGACCCAGTACTTC; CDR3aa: CASSLVPNDGTQYF
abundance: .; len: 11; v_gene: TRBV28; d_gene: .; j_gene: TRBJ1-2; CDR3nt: TGTGCCCTCCGACAGAACTATGGCTACACCTTC; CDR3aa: CALRQNYGYTF
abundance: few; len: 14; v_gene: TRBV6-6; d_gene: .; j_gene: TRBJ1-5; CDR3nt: TGTGCCAGCAGTTACCCCGAGGATGATCAGCCCCAGCATTTT; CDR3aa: CASSYPEDDQPQHF
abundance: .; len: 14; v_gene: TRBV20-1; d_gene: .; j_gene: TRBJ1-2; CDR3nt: TGCAGTGCTAGTAGCCAGGGGCAAATTTATGGCTACACCTTC; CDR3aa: CSASSQGQIYGYTF
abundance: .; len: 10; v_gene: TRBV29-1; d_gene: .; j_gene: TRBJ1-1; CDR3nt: TGCAGCGTTTGGCAGGGCCAAGCTTTCTTT; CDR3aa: CSVWQGQAFF
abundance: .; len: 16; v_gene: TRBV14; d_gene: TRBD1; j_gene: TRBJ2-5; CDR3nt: TGTGCCAGCAGCGGGGGGACAGGGCCGTACCAAGAGACCCAGTACTTC; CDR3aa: CASSGGTGPYQETQYF
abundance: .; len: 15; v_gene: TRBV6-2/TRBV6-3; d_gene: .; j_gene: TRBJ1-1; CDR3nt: TGTGCCAGCACCTACTCAAGCGGGGGGAGAACTGAAGCTTTCTTT; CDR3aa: CASTYSSGGRTEAFF
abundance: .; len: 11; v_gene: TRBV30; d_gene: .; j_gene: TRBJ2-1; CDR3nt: TGTGCCTGGAGTTTGGGGGGTGAGCAGTTCTTC; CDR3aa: CAWSLGGEQFF
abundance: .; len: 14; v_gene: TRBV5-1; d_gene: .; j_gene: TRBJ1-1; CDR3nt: TGCGCCAGCAGCTTGGATCCTTCGAACACTGAAGCTTTCTTT; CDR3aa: CASSLDPSNTEAFF
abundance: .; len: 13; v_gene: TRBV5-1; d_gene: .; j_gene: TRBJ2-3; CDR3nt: TGCGCCAGCAGCACGCCAGGGGCAGATACGCAGTATTTT; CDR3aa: CASSTPGADTQYF
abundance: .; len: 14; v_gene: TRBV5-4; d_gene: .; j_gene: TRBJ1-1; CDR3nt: TGTGCCAGCAGCCATACAGGGTCCCTTTCTGAAGCTTTCTTT; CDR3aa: CASSHTGSLSEAFF
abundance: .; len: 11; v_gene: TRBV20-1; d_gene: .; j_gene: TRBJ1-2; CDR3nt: TGCATACACAGGGTGTACTATGGCTACACCTTC; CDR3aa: CIHRVYYGYTF
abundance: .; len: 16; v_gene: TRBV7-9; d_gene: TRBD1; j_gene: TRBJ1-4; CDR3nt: TGTGCCAGCAGCTCCCCAACGGACAGGGGAGGAGAAAAACTGTTTTTT; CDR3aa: CASSSPTDRGGEKLFF
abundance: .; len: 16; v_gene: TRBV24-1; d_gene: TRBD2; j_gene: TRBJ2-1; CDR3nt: TGTGCCACCAGTGATATGGCGGGAGAAGGCTACAATGAGCAGTTCTTC; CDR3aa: CATSDMAGEGYNEQFF
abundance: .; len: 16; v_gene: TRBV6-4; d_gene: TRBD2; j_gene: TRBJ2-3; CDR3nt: TGTGCCAGCAGTGACTCGGGACTACGGGGCACAGATACGCAGTATTTT; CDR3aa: CASSDSGLRGTDTQYF
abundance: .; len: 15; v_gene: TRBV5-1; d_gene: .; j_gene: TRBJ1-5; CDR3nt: TGCGCCAGCAGCTTCGGGTCGGGGGGCGAACAGCCCCAGCATTTT; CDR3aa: CASSFGSGGEQPQHF
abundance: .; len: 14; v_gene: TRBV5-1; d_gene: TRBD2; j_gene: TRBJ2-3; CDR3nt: TGCGCCAGCAGGATAGCGGGGCTCTTAGATACGCAGTATTTT; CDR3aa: CASRIAGLLDTQYF
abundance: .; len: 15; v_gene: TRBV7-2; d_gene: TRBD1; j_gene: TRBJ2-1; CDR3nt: TGTGCCAGCAGCTCGGGACAGGGGTCCTACAATGAGCAGTTCTTC; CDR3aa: CASSSGQGSYNEQFF
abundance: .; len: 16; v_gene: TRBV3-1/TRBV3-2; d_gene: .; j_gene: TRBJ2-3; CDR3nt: TGTGCCAGCAGCCAAGTATCCGGAGCAAGCACAGATACGCAGTATTTT; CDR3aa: CASSQVSGASTDTQYF
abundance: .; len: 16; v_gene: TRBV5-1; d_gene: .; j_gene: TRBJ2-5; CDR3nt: TGCGCCAGCAGATTAGAGGGACTCACGGCGGGAGAGACCCAGTACTTC; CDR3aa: CASRLEGLTAGETQYF
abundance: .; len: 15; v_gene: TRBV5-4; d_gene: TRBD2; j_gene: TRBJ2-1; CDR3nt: TGTGCCAGCAGCTCTGGACTAGCGGAGTACTATGAGCAGTTCTTC; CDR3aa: CASSSGLAEYYEQFF
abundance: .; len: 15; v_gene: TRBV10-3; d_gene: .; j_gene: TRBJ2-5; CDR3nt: TGTGCCATCAGTGAGTCGCCCCAAGACTATGTAGGCCAGTACTTC; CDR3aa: CAISESPQDYVGQYF
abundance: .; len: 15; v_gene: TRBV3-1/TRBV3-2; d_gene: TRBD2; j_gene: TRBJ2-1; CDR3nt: TGTGCCAGTAGAACAGCGGGGGGGCATGGCAATGAGCAGTTCTTC; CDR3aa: CASRTAGGHGNEQFF
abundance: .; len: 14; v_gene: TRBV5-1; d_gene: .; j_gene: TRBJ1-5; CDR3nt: TGCGCCAGCAGCTTGGAGGGGTCCTCGGGGCCCCAGCATTTT; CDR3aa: CASSLEGSSGPQHF
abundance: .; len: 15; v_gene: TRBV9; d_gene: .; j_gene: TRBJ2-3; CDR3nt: TGTGCCAGCAGCTGGGCTAGCACACGCACAGATACGCAGTATTTT; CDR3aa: CASSWASTRTDTQYF
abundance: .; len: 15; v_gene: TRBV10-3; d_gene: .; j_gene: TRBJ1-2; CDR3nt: TGTGCCATCAGTGTATCCCTAACAGGCGCCTATGGCTACACCTTC; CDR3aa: CAISVSLTGAYGYTF
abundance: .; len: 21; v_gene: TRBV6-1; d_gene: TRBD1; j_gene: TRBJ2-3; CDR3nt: TGTGCCAGCAGTGAAACCCTATCCATCCTGGCCGGGACAGGGGGGACAGATACGCAGTATTTT; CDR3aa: CASSETLSILAGTGGTDTQYF
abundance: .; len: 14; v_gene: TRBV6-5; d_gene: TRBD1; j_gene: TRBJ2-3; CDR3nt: TGTGCCAGCAGATGGGACAGCAAGAAAGATACGCAGTATTTT; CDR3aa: CASRWDSKKDTQYF
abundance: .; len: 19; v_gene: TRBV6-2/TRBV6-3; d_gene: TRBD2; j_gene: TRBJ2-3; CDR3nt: TGTGCCAGCAGTTACACGATCGGGGGGGCTGTTGCTAGCACAGATACGCAGTATTTT; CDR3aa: CASSYTIGGAVASTDTQYF
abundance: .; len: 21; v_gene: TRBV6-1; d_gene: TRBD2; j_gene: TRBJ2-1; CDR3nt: TGTGCCAGCAGTGAAGAAGACCCCGCTACTAGCGGGAGGATAAGGGACAATGAGCAGTTCTTC; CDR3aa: CASSEEDPATSGRIRDNEQFF
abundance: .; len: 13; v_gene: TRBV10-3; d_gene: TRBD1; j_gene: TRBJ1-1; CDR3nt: TGTGCCACTCGGGACAGGCGAGACACTGAAGCTTTCTTT; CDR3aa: CATRDRRDTEAFF
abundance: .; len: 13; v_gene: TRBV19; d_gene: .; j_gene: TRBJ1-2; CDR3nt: TGTGCCAGTAGTATAGGATCCCTAGCTGGCTACACCTTC; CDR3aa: CASSIGSLAGYTF
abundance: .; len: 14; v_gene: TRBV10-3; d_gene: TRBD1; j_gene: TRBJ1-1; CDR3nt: TGTGCCATCAGTGTGGGACAGGGTAGCACTGAAGCTTTCTTT; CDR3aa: CAISVGQGSTEAFF
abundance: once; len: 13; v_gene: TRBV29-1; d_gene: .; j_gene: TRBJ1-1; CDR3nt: TGCACAATACTCGGGGGGGGAAACACTGAAGCTTTCTTT; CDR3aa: CTILGGGNTEAFF
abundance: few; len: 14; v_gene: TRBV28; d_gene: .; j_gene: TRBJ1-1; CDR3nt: TGTGCCAGCAGCCCTCACGGAGGGACCACTGAAGCTTTCTTT; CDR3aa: CASSPHGGTTEAFF
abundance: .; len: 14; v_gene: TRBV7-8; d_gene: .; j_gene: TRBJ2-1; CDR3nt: TGTGCCGGGAGGACGGGGTCTGTTGGCAATGAGCAGTTCTTC; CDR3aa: CAGRTGSVGNEQFF
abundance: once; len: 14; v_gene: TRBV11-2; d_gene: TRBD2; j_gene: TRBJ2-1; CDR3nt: TGTGCCAGCAGGTTAGCGGGAGGCATGAATGAGCAGTTCTTC; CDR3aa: CASRLAGGMNEQFF
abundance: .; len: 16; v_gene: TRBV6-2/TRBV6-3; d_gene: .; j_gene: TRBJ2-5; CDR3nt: TGTGCCAGCAGTTTGGGGTGGGGGGGCTATCAAGAGACCCAGTACTTC; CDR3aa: CASSLGWGGYQETQYF
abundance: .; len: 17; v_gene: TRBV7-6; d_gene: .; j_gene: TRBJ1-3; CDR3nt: TGTGCCAGCAGCTTGGGGTTGGGCGGGGGAACTGGAAACACCATATATTTT; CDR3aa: CASSLGLGGGTGNTIYF
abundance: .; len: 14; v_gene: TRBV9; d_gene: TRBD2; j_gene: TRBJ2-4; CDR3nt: TGTGCCAGCAGCGCTACTAGCGGGCGGGACATTCAGTACTTC; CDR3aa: CASSATSGRDIQYF
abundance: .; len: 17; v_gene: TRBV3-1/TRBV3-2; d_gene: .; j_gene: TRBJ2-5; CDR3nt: TGTGCCAGCAGCCAAGTGGCAGGGGCCTCCCAAGGAGAGACCCAGTACTTC; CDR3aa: CASSQVAGASQGETQYF
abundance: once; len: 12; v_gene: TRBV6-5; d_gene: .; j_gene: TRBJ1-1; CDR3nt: TGTGCCAGCAGTTACTCGGGAGGGGAGGGTTTCTTT; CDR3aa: CASSYSGGEGFF
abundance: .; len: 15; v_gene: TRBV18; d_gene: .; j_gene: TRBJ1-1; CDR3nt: TGTGCCAGCTCATGGGGGGGGACGGTGAACACTGAAGCTTTCTTT; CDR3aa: CASSWGGTVNTEAFF
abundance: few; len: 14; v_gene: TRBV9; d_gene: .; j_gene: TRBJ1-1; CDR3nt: TGTGCCAGCAGCGTAGGAGAGATGAACACTGAAGCTTTCTTT; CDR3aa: CASSVGEMNTEAFF
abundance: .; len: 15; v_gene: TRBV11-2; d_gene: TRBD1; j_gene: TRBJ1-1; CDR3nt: TGTGCCAGCAGCTTAGTTGAAGCAGGGGGGATTGAAGCTTTCTTT; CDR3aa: CASSLVEAGGIEAFF
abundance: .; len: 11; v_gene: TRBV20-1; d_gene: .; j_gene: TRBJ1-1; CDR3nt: TGCAGTGCTTCGAGAGTTACTGAAGCTTTCTTT; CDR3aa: CSASRVTEAFF
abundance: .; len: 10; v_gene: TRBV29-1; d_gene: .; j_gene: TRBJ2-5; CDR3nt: TGCAGCGTTGAACGGGAGACCCAGTACTTC; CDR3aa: CSVERETQYF
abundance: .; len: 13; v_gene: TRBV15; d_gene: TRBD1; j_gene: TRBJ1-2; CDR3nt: TGTGCCACCAGCCCGGACAGGGGGCACGGCTACACCTTC; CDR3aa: CATSPDRGHGYTF
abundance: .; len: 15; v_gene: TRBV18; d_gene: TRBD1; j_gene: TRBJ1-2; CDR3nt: TGTGCCAGCTCACCACGGCAGGGGGTTGACTATGGCTACACCTTC; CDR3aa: CASSPRQGVDYGYTF
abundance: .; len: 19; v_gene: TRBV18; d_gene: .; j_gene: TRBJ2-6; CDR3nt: TGTGCCAGCTCATCGGACAGCAACCCGTGGGAATCTGGGGCCAACGTCCTGACTTTC; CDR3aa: CASSSDSNPWESGANVLTF
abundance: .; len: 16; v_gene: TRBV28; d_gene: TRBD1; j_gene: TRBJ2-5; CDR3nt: TGTGCCAGCAGTATCCTAGGACAGGGGGTGGGGGAGACCCAGTACTTC; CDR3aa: CASSILGQGVGETQYF
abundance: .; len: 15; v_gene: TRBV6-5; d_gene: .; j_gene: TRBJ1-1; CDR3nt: TGTGCCAGCAGTTATGGCGGGCCCCCGAACACTGAAGCTTTCTTT; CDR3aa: CASSYGGPPNTEAFF